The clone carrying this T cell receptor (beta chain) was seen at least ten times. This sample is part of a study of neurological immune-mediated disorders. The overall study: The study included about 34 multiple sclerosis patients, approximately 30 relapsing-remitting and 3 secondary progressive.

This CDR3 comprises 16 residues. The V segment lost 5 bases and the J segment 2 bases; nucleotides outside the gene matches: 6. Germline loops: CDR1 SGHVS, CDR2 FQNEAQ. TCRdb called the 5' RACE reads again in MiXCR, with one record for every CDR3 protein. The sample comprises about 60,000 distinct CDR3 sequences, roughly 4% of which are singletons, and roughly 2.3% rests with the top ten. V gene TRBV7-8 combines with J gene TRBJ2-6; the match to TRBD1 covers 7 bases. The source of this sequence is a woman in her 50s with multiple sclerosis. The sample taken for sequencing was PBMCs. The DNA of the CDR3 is TGTGCCAGCAGCCCAGGGGGTATCACTGGGGCCAACGTCCTGACTTTC. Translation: CASSPGGITGANVLTF.